This T cell receptor (beta chain) stems from a study of PD-L1 blockade in urothelial cancer (dated by TCRdb to the late 2010s). For context, the study as a whole: Therapy was started in the mid-2010s for all patients, and atezolizumab 1,200 mg was administered intravenously every 3 weeks. About 90% of the 29 patients were identified as males with urothelial cancer of bladder origin, and a prior smoking history was reported by 18 of 29 patients. Patients had an ECOG performance status of 0 or 1 and had received between 0 and 3 prior chemotherapy regimens. Blood samples were analyzed 3 weeks after the start of treatment (second dose) and 6 weeks after the start of treatment. Blood samples gave median yields of about 140,000 T cells and 82,636 unique TCRs, along with a median clonality of around 0.08. An exploratory multi-omic analysis was conducted of the somatic, immune and clinical correlates of response to PD-L1 blockade with atezolizumab in urothelial cancer. Pretreatment tumor samples, along with matched peripheral blood collected serially before and after atezolizumab treatment, underwent TCR sequencing. Progression-free survival longer than 6 months counted as durable clinical benefit, and TCR features were additionally tested against both progression-free and overall survival. In the same patients, pretreatment tumors underwent whole exome sequencing and RNA sequencing in addition to TCR sequencing. Durable clinical benefit was achieved by nine patients and was not achieved by 20 patients. Just over 28 patients had pretreatment blood TCR-seq, some 25 had at least one posttreatment blood collection, and some 25 had tumor TCR-seq.

Regarding this clone: Its cognate antigen has yet to be identified. Nothing much larger sits one base from this clone, and base qualities are not available.

Synthetic TCR analog templates were spiked into each PCR to estimate absolute template abundance from read counts. Using the immunoSEQ assay, TCRbeta CDR3 regions were amplified from genomic DNA with bias-controlled V and J gene primers. Sequencing of rearranged TCRbeta segments was done at approximately 20X coverage. The authors' analysis ran thus. Sequencing errors were corrected by clustering and CDR3s were annotated against IMGT to assign V, D and J genes. Downstream analyses used only productive TCRbeta rearrangements, leaving out any out-of-frame or stop-codon sequences. Clonality was calculated as one minus the Shannon entropy normalized by the log of the number of unique productive sequences. Clones differing between time points or between blood and tumor were identified using Fisher's exact test with Benjamini-Hochberg correction, with an adjusted p below 0.01 applied as the threshold. TCRdb holds this immuneACCESS table with in-frame rearrangements only. Some clones are missing; in checked studies, unresolved V genes explain under half, and the rest has no known cause. V and J calls and clone size are copied from that table; D and trimming were computed from the DNA. Recorded for this sample are under 40,000 clones; nearly 90% of them occurred a single time. The ten largest clones represent about 7.6% of the sample.

Findings and caveats that apply to the study as a whole: Greater expansion of tumor-associated TCR clones in peripheral blood 3 weeks after the start of treatment was observed in patients with durable benefit (n of about 22, p = 0.022). Improved progression-free and overall survival was associated with having pretreatment peripheral blood TCR clonality below the median. Because of the small sample size (n ≈ 31) and the many exploratory analyses performed, the results are intended to be regarded as hypothesis-generating.

From the germline V gene (reference sequence), CDR1 is MNHEY and CDR2 is SMNVEV. V lost 4 bases and J lost 1 base, and the count of bases not matched to a germline gene is 8. The CDR3 covers 19 residues, taking in both the cysteine and the phenylalanine. The sequence is cut down to CDR3 DNA, 57 bases in frame from base 1. The time point label here, explained by the study, means: peripheral blood 6 weeks after treatment start. A total of around 30 patients with locally advanced or metastatic urothelial carcinoma, treated at Memorial Sloan Kettering on a trial protocol, made up the cohort. Peripheral blood mononuclear cells were collected pretreatment and during treatment, at between 1 and 8 total time points per patient. The Qiagen DNeasy Blood extraction kit was used to purify genomic DNA from total PBMCs and from tumor samples. PBMCs were collected pretreatment and during treatment and were isolated and stored as previously described.

This TCR came from a man at least 80 years old with urothelial cancer. The chain couples TRBV27 to TRBJ2-3, with TRBD2 matching 16 junction bases. Sequenced here: PBMCs, sampled around atezolizumab (anti-PD-L1) treatment. The CDR3 loop reads CASSSSGTSGRGGTDTQYF. The DNA sequence reads TGTGCCAGCAGTTCCTCCGGGACTAGCGGGAGGGGGGGCACAGATACGCAGTATTTT.